The clone carrying this T cell receptor beta chain was counted a few times. Its specificity is not known. This specimen comes from a study of CD8+ T cells in alopecia areata. PBMCs, the starting material, were the source of sorted CD4+ and CD8+ T cells. Broader study findings: The study found TCR sharing across patients less clear than in mice, possibly for HLA reasons.

RNA extraction was followed by reverse transcription into cDNA, which acted as the sequencing template. Produced via immunoSEQ multiplex PCR; TCRdb's table is partial and in-frame only. The profile shows about 200,000 clones, approximately 60% of them singletons. The TCR sequence derives from a human donor in good health. The specimen was CD8+ T cells sorted from blood.

DNA for the CDR3: TGTGCCAGCAGCCAGTACCAACTAGCGGGGGGGACCTACGAGCAGTACTTC. It yields the protein CASSQYQLAGGTYEQYF. The V call is TRBV11-2, the J call TRBJ2-7; 13 bases agree with TRBD2. The CDR3 runs 17 residues. After removal of 5 bases from V and 2 bases from J, the junction contained 9 bases not matched to a gene. Per the germline V gene, CDR1 is SGHAT and CDR2 is FQNNGV.